Detailed here is one T cell receptor (beta chain). Its antigen specificity is not known. No much larger clonotype is one base removed from it; base qualities were not supplied. In total, 500 to 700 healthy bone marrow donors made up the cohort. At the time of sampling, every cohort member was nominally healthy, though immune exposures that went unrecorded were likely present. The donor tested CMV seropositive and was one of the 289 seropositive cohort members. A peripheral blood sample was collected from each donor, and TCR beta sequencing was performed on peripheral blood mononuclear cells. Genomic DNA was extracted from the blood cell samples with the Qiagen DNeasy Blood Extraction Kit. CDR1 SGDLS and CDR2 YYNGEE were looked up in the germline V gene. The CDR3 has 15 amino acids, counting the end cysteine and phenylalanine. The only DNA kept is the CDR3, 45 bases in frame from the first base. Between the V and J ends, shortened by 0 bases and 4 bases respectively, the junction contains 10 bases.

Libraries were prepared through the immunoSEQ multiplex PCR assay. A mixture of 60 forward primers for TCR Vbeta segments and 13 reverse primers for TCR Jbeta segments was used in the multiplex PCR. Amplification of the CDR3 region of rearranged TCR beta genes was performed with a multiplex PCR assay on genomic DNA. The amplified TCR beta libraries were sequenced on the Illumina HiSeq System as 87-base-pair reads. For the original study's pipeline: In a later analysis, some 80 million unique TCR beta chains were counted across the roughly 670 repertoires, and around 10 million of these chains were shared by at least two donors. Raw reads were error-corrected and collapsed into unique sequences with a nearest-neighbor algorithm that merged closely related sequences to remove PCR and sequencing errors. Alignment of CDR3 sequences to IMGT reference sequences was used to assign V, D and J gene segments. For a sequence to be retained, a match of at least six nucleotides was required to both a V gene segment and a J gene segment. A rearrangement counted as productive if the CDR3 had no stop codons and remained in frame with V and J, and every other rearrangement counted as non-productive. Following IMGT convention, CDR3 was defined as the stretch from the second conserved V-encoded cysteine to the conserved J-encoded phenylalanine. Sequences without an unambiguous match to a single V gene segment were excluded from the earlier analysis of about 600 of the donors. In an earlier analysis of roughly 600 of the donors, a V segment was called functional when productive rearrangements were above 56.7%, and segregating when the standard deviation between donors exceeded 5%. A statistical classification framework was developed to diagnose cytomegalovirus status using the catalog of TCR beta chain sequences. A later analysis assigned V and J genes by comparing TCR nucleotide sequences with IMGT/GENE-DB human TR gene sequences. The TCRdist pipeline was used in a later analysis to assign CDR3 sequences and most-parsimonious VDJ recombination scenarios. In a later analysis, every TCR beta chain was defined by the combination of its CDR3 amino acid sequence and its V-gene family, and reads without a unique V-gene family were dropped. To address suspected cross-contamination and a sequencing artifact, a later analysis removed roughly 640 highly shared, low-generation-probability nucleotide sequences. In a later analysis, a clonal expansion index was calculated for each public chain from normalized within-repertoire ranks of inferred template counts. Generation probabilities in a later analysis came from a VDJ recombination model fitted to out-of-frame rearrangements, and those results were checked against IGoR. In a later analysis, hypergeometric tests were used to score TCR-TCR, TCR-HLA and TCR-CMV co-occurrence, with a repertoire-size bias correction applied to TCR pairs. False discovery rates were estimated in a later analysis by permuting HLA or CMV assignments 20 times. A later analysis grouped co-occurring TCRs with DBSCAN, adding TCRdist sequence similarity when clustering within HLA-allele-positive subsets. Repertoires with fewer than 30,000 or more than 120,000 public chains, plus five repertoires with anomalous nucleotide sharing, were excluded from co-occurrence clustering. Drawn from immuneACCESS, this table holds only the in-frame rearrangements with V and J called that TCRdb kept. Clones are partly lost; checked studies trace under half to an unresolved V gene and leave the rest unexplained. V, J and clone size reflect that table, while D and trimming were determined from the DNA. The sample includes 150,000 to 200,000 clones, with about 80% observed a single time. The leading ten clones occupy about a tenth of the sample.

This sample is part of a study of cytomegalovirus exposure and HLA in healthy donors (dated by TCRdb to about 2017). At the level of the whole study: According to an earlier analysis of several hundred of the donors, about 170 million T cells yielded over 90 million unique TCR beta sequences and 276 Gb of sequence data. The study aimed to test whether cataloging public T cell receptors could reveal signatures of past pathogen exposure. To predict cytomegalovirus infection status, the study brought together high-throughput TCR immunosequencing, statistical association of individual TCRs with disease status, and machine learning. Donor age, sex, ethnicity and CMV serostatus were compiled alongside the repertoire data. Among under 450 genotyped donors of the cohort, an average of roughly 240,000 unique TCR beta nucleotide sequences were sequenced per donor, roughly 20% of them non-productive. Four to six DR-DQ haplotypes were handled as single units for association and clustering because linkage in the cohort was strong. A later analysis re-examined previously published TCR beta repertoires from over 500 donors and added high-resolution HLA genotyping to investigate patterns of TCR occurrence. An earlier analysis of a few hundred of the donors applied high-throughput TCR beta sequencing to assess whether each TCR beta V gene segment acted as functional or pseudogenic. Both class I and class II loci were covered by HLA typing, at four-digit resolution. Genome-wide SNP genotypes for about three fifths of the 666 donors were used in a later genetic analysis, which treated that subset as a discovery cohort. Every repertoire in the discovery cohort had been generated on one and the same sequencing platform. Approximately 300 gigabases of sequencing data and roughly 81 million unique TCR sequences made up an early release that covered several hundred HLA-typed donors. Of the roughly 400 genotyped donors, 81% fell in the genetic ancestry cluster associated with self-reported Caucasian donors. Typing coverage varied by locus: roughly 620-640 donors for A, B, C, DRB1 and DQB1; roughly 510 for DQA1; some 610 for DPA1; roughly 450 for DPB1. A separate validation cohort of 100 to 150 different subjects was used in addition to the roughly 700-subject first cohort. Using immunosequencing, the study profiled T cell repertoires from about 620 subjects and related those repertoires to cytomegalovirus serostatus. The later analysis used no new phenotypic data to find candidate immune exposures, relying instead on TCR beta sequences and their occurrence across donors.

Findings and caveats that apply to the study as a whole: The classifier was reported to diagnose cytomegalovirus status with high specificity and sensitivity in both the original and validation cohorts. In a later analysis, several top co-occurrence clusters were reported to appear linked to parvovirus B19, influenza, CMV and Epstein-Barr virus. In vitro tests confirmed that a few of the cytomegalovirus-associated TCR beta chains recognize cytomegalovirus antigens. Around 16 rarely observed V segments, including chromosome 9 orphons, were excluded from the earlier analysis of some 590 of the donors because counts were too low. Correlated functional status among segregating V segments might reflect linkage disequilibrium, but an unknown experimental factor could not be ruled out. A later genetic analysis associated a missense DCLRE1C variant with V-gene and J-gene trimming of TCR beta chains, and an independent cohort replicated the association. Because HLA typing was unavailable for some donors at each locus, only the typed subset was used in association tests. In a later analysis, most CMV-associated TCR beta chains were found to appear HLA-restricted, with HLA associations seemingly driven largely by CMV exposure. Some IMGT-functional V segments, including TRBV6-2 and TRBV6-3, could not be told apart with the 87-base-pair reads, so those segments were excluded. Compared with the approximately 670-donor mean, donors in an Asian-associated ancestry cluster had fewer N-insertions in productive TCRs, according to a later genetic analysis. CMV serostatus was the only immune exposure information available for the cohort. The authors suggested that the approach could potentially be extended to other disease states and immunological phenotypes. In an earlier analysis of 500 to 650 of the donors, most TCR beta V segments appeared in productive rearrangements about 90% or about 30% of the time, broadly matching IMGT annotations. Most TCR sequences were seen in very few donors, while some public TCRs were found in many individuals. In a later analysis, 15,000 to 20,000 TCR beta sequences were associated with specific HLA alleles at a false discovery rate of 0.05. In this cohort, only TCR beta chains were sequenced, and detectable features were limited by the absence of alpha or paired-chain data. Assigning TCR associations to individual alleles was difficult when HLA alleles, especially DR and DQ, strongly co-occurred. In a later analysis, HLA-associated TCR beta chains showed more clonal expansion and lower generation probabilities than non-associated chains that were equally common. A cluster of highly shared sequence variants was judged likely to be a technical artifact of the sequencing pipeline. Sequencing depth was assumed to be roughly uniform across donors in the presence/absence analyses, though that assumption may not hold. In the study, approximately 160 TCR beta chains were listed as associated with cytomegalovirus. A further reported finding was that TCR beta sequences accurately predicted the HLA-A and HLA-B alleles for most subjects in the first cohort. In a later analysis, the rate of TCR association differed among HLA loci, with DRB1 alleles having the most associated TCRs and HLA-C alleles having the fewest.

The chain is assembled from TRBV9 and TRBJ1-4; no D segment can be confidently identified. The sequenced material came from PBMCs. The clonotype comes from a man between 18 and 29 years old in good health and CMV-seropositive. The DNA is as follows: TGTGCCAGCAGCGTAGGAGGGTACGTTAATGAAAAACTGTTTTTT. It specifies CASSVGGYVNEKLFF.